These T cell receptor beta chains were read from a single sample in a study of PD-L1 blockade in urothelial cancer. Generated by immunoSEQ multiplex PCR, the TCRdb table keeps only in-frame clones and is missing some. Altogether tens of thousands of clones are present, approximately 78% being singletons, with the ten largest covering 3% to 3.5%. Sequences were derived from PBMCs, sampled around atezolizumab (anti-PD-L1) treatment. All receptors derive from a man in his 70s with urothelial cancer. The CDR3 runs from the conserved cysteine through the conserved F or W. D genes are given only for firm matches. For some rows the clone size is stated as once, few or many, or as a class when expanded; others skip it.

clone_size j_call d_call v_call cdr3_aa cdr3_nt
. TRBJ2-1 . TRBV18 CASSLSSYNEQFF TGTGCCAGCTCCCTGAGCTCCTACAATGAGCAGTTCTTC
. TRBJ1-1 . TRBV7-9 CASSLAQVNTEAFF TGTGCCAGCAGCTTAGCACAAGTGAACACTGAAGCTTTCTTT
. TRBJ1-2 . TRBV7-3 CASSLNRGNYGYTF TGTGCCAGCAGCTTAAACCGGGGGAACTATGGCTACACCTTC
. TRBJ1-1 TRBD1 TRBV7-3 CASSFSSGQGRSAEAFF TGTGCCAGCAGCTTTTCCTCGGGACAGGGTCGAAGCGCTGAAGCTTTCTTT
. TRBJ1-1 TRBD1 TRBV2 CASRGQGPWAEAFF TGTGCCAGCAGAGGACAGGGCCCTTGGGCTGAAGCTTTCTTT
. TRBJ2-1 TRBD2 TRBV7-3 CASSSAGTSGSRGLYEQFF TGTGCCAGCAGCTCAGCCGGGACTAGCGGGAGCAGAGGGCTCTATGAGCAGTTCTTC
once TRBJ1-2 TRBD1 TRBV28 CASTKGQANYGYTF TGTGCCAGCACCAAGGGACAGGCTAACTATGGCTACACCTTC
. TRBJ2-7 TRBD1 TRBV4-1 CASSHTGTGKTHEQYF TGCGCCAGCAGCCATACCGGGACAGGGAAAACCCACGAGCAGTACTTC
. TRBJ2-6 . TRBV5-1 CASSPTTSGANVLTF TGCGCCAGCAGCCCTACTACCTCCGGGGCCAACGTCCTGACTTTC
. TRBJ2-2 . TRBV6-6 CASSRYRVTNTGELFF TGTGCCAGCAGCCGTTACCGGGTTACGAACACCGGGGAGCTGTTTTTT
. TRBJ2-5 . TRBV6-1 CASIRGWGETQYF TGTGCCAGCATCAGGGGATGGGGAGAGACCCAGTACTTC
. TRBJ1-2 . TRBV30 CAWSHMRGYTF TGTGCCTGGAGCCATATGAGGGGCTACACCTTC
once TRBJ1-1 TRBD1 TRBV6-5 CASSSDRGATEAFF TGTGCCAGCAGCTCCGACAGGGGAGCGACTGAAGCTTTCTTT
once TRBJ2-1 . TRBV7-2 CASSLNRAYNEQFF TGTGCCAGCAGCTTAAATCGGGCCTACAATGAGCAGTTCTTC
once TRBJ2-1 . TRBV6-4 CASSDSPGAYNEQFF TGTGCCAGCAGTGACTCTCCAGGTGCCTACAATGAGCAGTTCTTC
. TRBJ2-7 TRBD1 TRBV4-3 CASSPDRPYEQYF TGCGCCAGCAGTCCGGACAGGCCCTACGAGCAGTACTTC
. TRBJ2-1 TRBD1 TRBV29-1 CSVGQGDYNEQFF TGCAGCGTGGGACAGGGAGACTACAATGAGCAGTTCTTC
. TRBJ2-1 TRBD2 TRBV6-6 CASSHSGVEDEQFF TGTGCCAGCAGCCATAGCGGGGTGGAGGATGAGCAGTTCTTC
. TRBJ2-7 . TRBV6-5 CASTSEGGQYF TGTGCCAGCACTAGCGAGGGTGGGCAGTACTTC
once TRBJ2-7 . TRBV2 CASSGLMSSYEQYF TGTGCCAGCAGTGGTTTAATGAGCTCCTACGAGCAGTACTTC
. TRBJ2-7 TRBD2 TRBV13 CASSSTSGRYEQYF TGTGCCAGCAGCTCGACTAGCGGGAGATACGAGCAGTACTTC
. TRBJ1-2 TRBD1 TRBV28 CASSLRTGPGYGYTF TGTGCCAGCAGTTTACGGACAGGACCCGGCTATGGCTACACCTTC
. TRBJ1-1 . TRBV30 CAWSVRGTEAFF TGTGCCTGGAGTGTACGAGGGACTGAAGCTTTCTTT
. TRBJ2-5 TRBD2 TRBV7-2 CASSRTSGAAETQYF TGTGCCAGCAGCCGGACTAGCGGGGCGGCGGAGACCCAGTACTTC